One and the same sample provided the 20 T cell receptor beta chains below, sequenced in a study of early T cells in non-severe SARS-CoV-2 infection. TCRdb called the 5' RACE reads again in MiXCR, with one record for every CDR3 protein. The sample yields 25,000 to 35,000 distinct CDR3 sequences, approximately 5.4% seen once. The sequenced material came from whole blood. The receptors here all came from an adult who was a healthcare worker with PCR-confirmed SARS-CoV-2 infection or an uninfected control (not recorded which).

This clonotype showed up many times. This chain connects TRBV6-1 to TRBJ2-7, with 8 bases aligning to TRBD1. CDR1 is MNHNS, CDR2 SASEGT, per germline. CDR3 length: 16 amino acids. V gave up 3 bases and J gave up 3 bases; unmatched junction bases: 10. CDR3 sequence: CASSEVDGQGSYEQYF. Written as DNA, the CDR3 is TGTGCCAGCAGTGAGGTGGACGGACAGGGAAGCTACGAGCAGTACTTC.

This clonotype was counted ten times or more. The chain uses TRBV12-3 or TRBV12-4 and TRBJ1-3; D is unresolved. There are 14 residues in the CDR3. The ends were cut back, 3 bases at V and 4 bases at J, with 10 bases in the middle. The CDR3 loop is CASSFARTGNTIYF. CDR3 DNA sequence: TGTGCCAGCAGTTTTGCCCGGACGGGAAACACCATATATTTT.

Ten or more counts support this clonotype. This chain connects TRBV7-3 to TRBJ1-5, with no clear D. The CDR3 spans 13 residues. The V end was cut by 1 base, the J end by 5 bases, with 6 bases between. Germline loops: CDR1 SGHTA, CDR2 FQGTGA. The CDR3 loop is CASSLSAYQPQHF. The CDR3, as DNA: TGTGCCAGCAGCTTAAGCGCCTATCAGCCCCAGCATTTT.

This clonotype was seen many times. The rearrangement links TRBV7-9 to TRBJ2-6; D is uncertain. The CDR3 runs to 15 residues. Germline-derived CDR1 and CDR2 are SEHNR and FQNEAQ (reference sequence). V was cut by 4 bases and J by 7 bases, with 14 bases left in between. The CDR3 region is CASSSGRYGANVLTF. The CDR3 DNA reads as TGTGCCAGCAGCTCCGGACGGTACGGTGCCAACGTCCTGACTTTC.

This sequence joins TRBV27 and TRBJ1-6, with unresolved D. Germline CDR1 is MNHEY and CDR2 is SMNVEV (reference sequence). Deletions cut 3 bases from V and 11 bases from J, with 8 bases between. The CDR3 extends over 12 amino acids. The CDR3 protein is CASSLGIPPLHF. CDR3 DNA sequence: TGTGCCAGCAGTTTGGGGATTCCACCCCTCCACTTT.

This clonotype was observed many times. The chain has TRBV20-1 and TRBJ2-7, with no clear D. There are 14 residues in the CDR3. The V end lost 3 bases, the J end lost 0 bases, and 12 bases lay between the germline ends. Germline CDR1 DFQATT, CDR2 SNEGSKA (reference sequence). In DNA, the CDR3 is TGCAGTGCTAGTATTCGATCCAGCTCCTACGAGCAGTACTTC. This encodes CSASIRSSSYEQYF.

This clonotype was counted ten times or more. CDR3 in amino acids: CASSNLLRGQFF. The CDR3 region has the DNA TGTGCCAGCAGCAATCTTCTCAGAGGGCAGTTCTTC. This chain links TRBV7-9 with TRBJ2-1; no clear D. From germline, CDR1 is SEHNR and CDR2 FQNEAQ (reference sequence). The CDR3 is 12 amino acids. Trimming pared 5 bases from V and 12 bases from J, leaving 14 bases between. Filled out from reference TRBV7-9 and TRBJ2-1, the complete variable domain reads DTGVSQNPRHKITKRGQNVTFRCDPISEHNRLYWYRQTLGQGPEFLTYFQNEAQLEKSRLLSDRFSAERPKGSFSTLEIQRTEQGDSAMYLCASSNLLRGQFFGPGTRLTVL.

This clonotype appeared many times. The rearrangement links TRBV15 to TRBJ2-1; D not certain. CDR3 length equals 16 residues. Germline V gene sequence: CDR1 LNHNV, CDR2 YYDKDF (reference sequence). Trimming removed 1 base from V and 6 bases from J, with 16 bases in between. The CDR3 loop is CATSRVIGNGSNEQFF. In DNA, the CDR3 is TGTGCCACCAGCAGAGTAATAGGAAACGGGTCCAATGAGCAGTTCTTC.

The chain couples TRBV5-5 to TRBJ1-2, with D unresolved. This CDR3 spans 12 amino acids. Trimming took 0 bases from V and 4 from J, leaving 4 bases between them. Germline loops: CDR1 SGHKS, CDR2 YYEKEE (reference sequence). This chain's CDR3 is CASSLEAYGYTF. The CDR3 DNA follows: TGTGCCAGCAGCTTGGAGGCCTATGGCTACACCTTC.

The rearrangement joins TRBV3-1 to TRBJ2-5; D remains unclear. V was clipped by 6 bases and J by 2 bases, with 4 bases between them. Germline loops: CDR1 LGHDT, CDR2 YNNKEL (reference sequence). The CDR3 is 11 amino acids. The DNA for the CDR3 is TGTGCCAGCAGGACACAAGAGACCCAGTACTTC. Its protein is CASRTQETQYF.

In its sample, this clonotype was seen many times. J is TRBJ1-6 and V is TRBV6-5; D gene ambiguous. Germline V gene data show CDR1 as MNHEY and CDR2 as SVGAGI. The CDR3 covers 15 residues. V was clipped by 6 bases and J by 10 bases, with 19 bases between them. Here the CDR3 DNA reads TGTGCCAGCAGCCCCCCACGGTTGAGTGGATCACCCCTCCACTTT. Amino acid sequence: CASSPPRLSGSPLHF.

This clonotype was observed at least ten times. The chain carries TRBV28 and TRBJ2-5; 11 bases are shared with TRBD2. The CDR3 is 17 amino acids. The germline V gene encodes CDR1 MDHEN and CDR2 SYDVKM. With V trimmed by 6 bases and J by 5 bases, 14 bases remained unmatched. CDR3 protein: CASSPVPGSGGDETQYF. The CDR3 nucleotides read TGTGCCAGCAGCCCCGTCCCGGGTAGCGGGGGGGATGAGACCCAGTACTTC.

This clonotype was seen ten or more times. The rearrangement links TRBV5-5 to TRBJ2-7, with 9 bases matching TRBD1. Germline CDR1 and CDR2: SGHKS and YYEKEE (reference sequence). This CDR3 region has 15 residues. Trimming cost V 5 bases and J 5 bases; bases outside gene matches: 11. The CDR3 spells CASRSGQGSVHEQYF. Written as DNA, the CDR3 is TGTGCCAGCAGATCCGGACAGGGGAGCGTCCACGAGCAGTACTTC.

This clonotype was detected only a few times. The rearrangement uses TRBV12-3 or TRBV12-4 and TRBJ2-2; 11 positions agree with TRBD1. The CDR3 runs to 16 residues. Trimming took 6 bases from V and 2 from J; bases not matched to a gene: 5. This CDR3 is CASRPGQGVNTGELFF. Written as DNA, the CDR3 is TGTGCCAGCAGGCCGGGACAGGGGGTTAACACCGGGGAGCTGTTTTTT.

This clonotype is deemed medium-sized (0.01 to 0.1%). The genes are TRBV2 and TRBJ2-3; D may be TRBD1 or TRBD2 (6 bases each). CDR3 length: 14 amino acids. The germline CDR1 and CDR2 sequences are SNHLY and FYNNEI. Trimming shortened V by 6 bases and J by 4 bases, and 14 bases separated the two germline ends. CDR3 residues: CASRQGGLADTQYF. The CDR3 coding sequence is TGTGCCAGCAGGCAAGGGGGGTTGGCAGATACGCAGTATTTT.

This clonotype came up many times. The V call is TRBV7-8, the J call TRBJ2-3, with 9 bases matching TRBD2. V gave up 3 bases and J gave up 5 bases; unmatched junction bases: 15. CDR3 size: 18 residues. Germline V lookup: CDR1 SGHVS, CDR2 FQNEAQ. CDR3 coding DNA: TGTGCCAGCAGCTTTACCCCGCCGACTAGCGGCTCGGGAGATACGCAGTATTTT. Translated, it gives CASSFTPPTSGSGDTQYF. The complete variable domain, with remaining parts taken from reference TRBV7-8 and TRBJ2-3, reads GAGVSQSPRYKVAKRGQDVALRCDPISGHVSLFWYQQALGQGPEFLTYFQNEAQLDKSGLPSDRFFAERPEGSVSTLKIQRTQQEDSAVYLCASSFTPPTSGSGDTQYFGPGTRLTVL.

This clonotype was counted ten times or more. The genes are TRBV10-3 and TRBJ2-5; TRBD2 matches at 9 bases. The germline V gene encodes CDR1 ENHRY and CDR2 SYGVKD. Trimming removed 10 bases from V and 1 base from J; junction bases left unmatched: 7. The CDR3 runs 14 residues. The CDR3 here is CATGLAEIQETQYF. CDR3 bases: TGTGCCACGGGACTAGCAGAAATCCAAGAGACCCAGTACTTC.

This clonotype appeared many times. CDR3 loop: CASGLWQPQHF. In DNA form, the CDR3 reads TGTGCTAGTGGTTTGTGGCAGCCCCAGCATTTT. The chain recombines TRBV12-5 with TRBJ1-5; D not resolved. The CDR3 has 11 amino acids. Germline V gene data show CDR1 as LGHNT and CDR2 as FRNRAP. Trimming pared 2 bases from V and 7 bases from J, leaving 3 bases between.

In this sample, this clonotype turned up many times. The chain carries TRBV11-2 and TRBJ2-1; 8 bases are shared with TRBD2. Per the germline V gene, CDR1 is SGHAT and CDR2 is FQNNGV. CDR3 size: 15 residues. Germline trimming cut 3 bases from V and 2 bases from J; bases unmatched to any gene: 3. CDR3 nucleotides: TGTGCCAGCAGCTTTAGCGGGAAAACCTACAATGAGCAGTTCTTC. Protein product: CASSFSGKTYNEQFF.

This clonotype has a count of ten or more. This chain uses TRBV24-1 with TRBJ1-2; unclear D gene. The CDR3 totals 14 residues. Trimming shortened V by 4 bases and J by 3 bases, and 11 bases separated the two germline ends. Germline V gene lookup returns CDR1 KGHDR and CDR2 SFDVKD. CDR3 nucleotide sequence: TGTGCCACCAGTGACTCCAGCGGGTACTATGGCTACACCTTC. This translates into CATSDSSGYYGYTF.